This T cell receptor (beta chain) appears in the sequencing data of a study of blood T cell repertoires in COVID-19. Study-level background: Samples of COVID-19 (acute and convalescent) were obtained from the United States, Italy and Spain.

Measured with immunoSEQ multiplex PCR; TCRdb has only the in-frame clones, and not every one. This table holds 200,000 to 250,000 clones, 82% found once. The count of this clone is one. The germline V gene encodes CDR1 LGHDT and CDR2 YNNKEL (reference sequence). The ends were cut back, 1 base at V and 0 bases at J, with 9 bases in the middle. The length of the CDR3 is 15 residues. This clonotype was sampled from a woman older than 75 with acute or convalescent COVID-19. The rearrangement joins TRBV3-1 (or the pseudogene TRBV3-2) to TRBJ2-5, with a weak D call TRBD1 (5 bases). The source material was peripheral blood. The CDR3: CASSQGTGHQETQYF. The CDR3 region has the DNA TGTGCCAGCAGCCAAGGCACAGGCCACCAAGAGACCCAGTACTTC.